A selection of T cell receptor beta chains follows, all from one sample in a study of somatic mutations in cytotoxic T cells in rheumatoid arthritis. Sequenced by immunoSEQ multiplex PCR; TCRdb stores in-frame clones only, minus some. The sample shows over 8,000 clones, over 75% of them seen only once. Sample: CD8+ T cells sorted from blood. The source is a woman aged 45-65 years in good health. Each CDR3 is given with its conserved first and last residue. A D gene is named only where the DNA matches it firmly. Where a row states a size, it is once, few, many or the class of an expanded clone; other rows omit it.

d_gene: .
j_gene: TRBJ2-7
len: 13
v_gene: TRBV19
abundance: .
CDR3nt: TGTGCCAGTAGTGGTCAGGGCCGGTACGAGCAGTACTTC
CDR3aa: CASSGQGRYEQYF

d_gene: .
j_gene: TRBJ2-5
len: 14
v_gene: TRBV5-8
abundance: .
CDR3nt: TGTGCCAGCACCTGGACACCTTTCCAAGAGACCCAGTACTTC
CDR3aa: CASTWTPFQETQYF

d_gene: TRBD1
j_gene: TRBJ2-2
len: 15
v_gene: TRBV5-1
abundance: .
CDR3nt: TGCGCCAGCAGCTTACAGGGGGCGTGGACCGGGGAGCTGTTTTTT
CDR3aa: CASSLQGAWTGELFF

d_gene: .
j_gene: TRBJ1-4
len: 20
v_gene: TRBV5-4
abundance: .
CDR3nt: TGTGCCAGCAGCTTCGGAGAGTATGGGGGGGCACCTGCAACTAATGAAAAACTGTTTTTT
CDR3aa: CASSFGEYGGAPATNEKLFF

d_gene: .
j_gene: TRBJ2-7
len: 13
v_gene: TRBV27
abundance: .
CDR3nt: TGTGCCAGCAGTTTATCGTCGCTAGCCGGGCAGTACTTC
CDR3aa: CASSLSSLAGQYF

d_gene: TRBD2
j_gene: TRBJ2-1
len: 15
v_gene: TRBV6-4
abundance: .
CDR3nt: TGTGCCAGCAGTGTTAGCGGGAGTGAGGGCGATGAGCAGTTCTTC
CDR3aa: CASSVSGSEGDEQFF

d_gene: .
j_gene: TRBJ1-1
len: 11
v_gene: TRBV29-1
abundance: .
CDR3nt: TGCAGCGCGGGGGGAGAGACCGTAGCTTTCTTT
CDR3aa: CSAGGETVAFF

d_gene: .
j_gene: TRBJ1-1
len: 12
v_gene: TRBV5-1
abundance: .
CDR3nt: TGCGCCAGCAGCTTCCTCCAGGGTGAAGCTTTCTTT
CDR3aa: CASSFLQGEAFF

d_gene: .
j_gene: TRBJ2-3
len: 15
v_gene: TRBV5-8
abundance: .
CDR3nt: TGTGCCAGCAGACACAGGGAAGAGAGCACAGATACGCAGTATTTT
CDR3aa: CASRHREESTDTQYF

d_gene: .
j_gene: TRBJ2-3
len: 15
v_gene: TRBV6-6
abundance: once
CDR3nt: TGTGCCAGCACCCTAGGACTATCCAGCACAGATACGCAGTATTTT
CDR3aa: CASTLGLSSTDTQYF

d_gene: TRBD2
j_gene: TRBJ2-1
len: 17
v_gene: TRBV27
abundance: .
CDR3nt: TGTGCCAGCAGTCCCTTGCGGGCGGGAGGGCCAATCGATGAGCAGTTCTTC
CDR3aa: CASSPLRAGGPIDEQFF

d_gene: .
j_gene: TRBJ1-1
len: 13
v_gene: TRBV10-2
abundance: few
CDR3nt: TGCGCCAGCAGTGTAGCGGGGGGCATTGAAGCTTTCTTT
CDR3aa: CASSVAGGIEAFF

d_gene: .
j_gene: TRBJ2-7
len: 12
v_gene: TRBV9
abundance: .
CDR3nt: TGTGCCAGCAGCGATCTGGGAGACGAGCAGTACTTC
CDR3aa: CASSDLGDEQYF

d_gene: .
j_gene: TRBJ2-4
len: 18
v_gene: TRBV14
abundance: .
CDR3nt: TGTGCCAGCAGCCAAGAAAATTTGTGGGGGGATGCCAAAAACATTCAGTACTTC
CDR3aa: CASSQENLWGDAKNIQYF

d_gene: .
j_gene: TRBJ2-7
len: 13
v_gene: TRBV27
abundance: .
CDR3nt: TGTGCCAGCAGGGGAGTTCCTAATTGGGAGCAGTACTTC
CDR3aa: CASRGVPNWEQYF

d_gene: TRBD1
j_gene: TRBJ1-1
len: 14
v_gene: TRBV19
abundance: .
CDR3nt: TGTGCCAGTAACCGACAGGGGGCACGGACTGAAGCTTTCTTT
CDR3aa: CASNRQGARTEAFF

d_gene: .
j_gene: TRBJ2-3
len: 14
v_gene: TRBV30
abundance: .
CDR3nt: TGTGCCTGGAGTGTCATTTCGGGCACAGATACGCAGTATTTT
CDR3aa: CAWSVISGTDTQYF

d_gene: TRBD1
j_gene: TRBJ1-6
len: 19
v_gene: TRBV27
abundance: once
CDR3nt: TGTGCCAGCAGTTTATCGGGGACAGGGGTTTTAGGATATAATTCACCCCTCCACTTT
CDR3aa: CASSLSGTGVLGYNSPLHF

d_gene: .
j_gene: TRBJ1-4
len: 14
v_gene: TRBV19
abundance: .
CDR3nt: TGTGCCAGTAGTATCGGACTGAGTAATGAAAAACTGTTTTTT
CDR3aa: CASSIGLSNEKLFF

d_gene: TRBD2
j_gene: TRBJ2-5
len: 15
v_gene: TRBV4-2
abundance: few
CDR3nt: TGTGCCAGCAGCCAAGATCGGGGGGGCCAAGAGACCCAGTACTTC
CDR3aa: CASSQDRGGQETQYF

d_gene: TRBD1
j_gene: TRBJ1-2
len: 14
v_gene: TRBV6-5
abundance: few
CDR3nt: TGTGCCAGCAGTTACTCCGACAGGGACTATGGCTACACCTTC
CDR3aa: CASSYSDRDYGYTF

d_gene: .
j_gene: TRBJ1-6
len: 15
v_gene: TRBV6-1
abundance: .
CDR3nt: TGTGCCAGCAGTGAAGAGACAGCTAATAATTCACCCCTCCACTTT
CDR3aa: CASSEETANNSPLHF

d_gene: .
j_gene: TRBJ1-3
len: 15
v_gene: TRBV6-4
abundance: .
CDR3nt: TGTGCCAGCAGTGGCCAGGGCCACTCTGGAAACACCATATATTTT
CDR3aa: CASSGQGHSGNTIYF

d_gene: .
j_gene: TRBJ1-1
len: 13
v_gene: TRBV7-6
abundance: .
CDR3nt: TGTGCCAGCAGCCACGGGGAGAACACTGAAGCTTTCTTT
CDR3aa: CASSHGENTEAFF

d_gene: TRBD1
j_gene: TRBJ2-7
len: 15
v_gene: TRBV6-1
abundance: once
CDR3nt: TGTGCCAGCAGTGAAGAAGGGACAGGGGGCTACGAGCAGTACTTC
CDR3aa: CASSEEGTGGYEQYF

d_gene: TRBD2
j_gene: TRBJ2-1
len: 16
v_gene: TRBV7-8
abundance: .
CDR3nt: TGTGCCAGCAGCTTAGGGGACAGCGGGAGGGCACGGGGGCAGTTCTTC
CDR3aa: CASSLGDSGRARGQFF

d_gene: .
j_gene: TRBJ1-2
len: 11
v_gene: TRBV5-5
abundance: .
CDR3nt: TGTGCCAGCAGCCGGGGCTATGGCTACACCTTC
CDR3aa: CASSRGYGYTF

d_gene: TRBD2
j_gene: TRBJ2-3
len: 16
v_gene: TRBV18
abundance: .
CDR3nt: TGTGCCAGCTCACCGATGGGACTAGCGGGAGACGATACGCAGTATTTT
CDR3aa: CASSPMGLAGDDTQYF

d_gene: .
j_gene: TRBJ2-3
len: 14
v_gene: TRBV30
abundance: .
CDR3nt: TGTGCCTGGAGGGTGGGGCTATCCACAGATACGCAGTATTTT
CDR3aa: CAWRVGLSTDTQYF

d_gene: .
j_gene: TRBJ2-7
len: 10
v_gene: TRBV29-1
abundance: .
CDR3nt: TGCAGCGTTGATCAGGGGGAGCAGTACTTC
CDR3aa: CSVDQGEQYF

d_gene: .
j_gene: TRBJ2-7
len: 15
v_gene: TRBV14
abundance: .
CDR3nt: TGTGCCAGCAGCCAATTCGACAGTAACTCCTACGAGCAGTACTTC
CDR3aa: CASSQFDSNSYEQYF

d_gene: TRBD1
j_gene: TRBJ2-7
len: 13
v_gene: TRBV5-1
abundance: .
CDR3nt: TGCGCCAGCAGCTCTGGGACAGGGTACGAGCAGTACTTC
CDR3aa: CASSSGTGYEQYF

d_gene: .
j_gene: TRBJ2-1
len: 15
v_gene: TRBV18
abundance: .
CDR3nt: TGTGCCAGCTCACCACCGCTAGATGGGAGGAAGGAGCAGTTCTTC
CDR3aa: CASSPPLDGRKEQFF

d_gene: TRBD2
j_gene: TRBJ2-2
len: 18
v_gene: TRBV11-2
abundance: few
CDR3nt: TGTGCCAGCAGCTTACTAGGTCTAGCGGGGGGGAACACCGGGGAGCTGTTTTTT
CDR3aa: CASSLLGLAGGNTGELFF

d_gene: TRBD2
j_gene: TRBJ2-7
len: 16
v_gene: TRBV13
abundance: .
CDR3nt: TGTGCCAGCAGCCGACCTGGGACTAGCGGTCCTTACGAGCAGTACTTC
CDR3aa: CASSRPGTSGPYEQYF

d_gene: .
j_gene: TRBJ2-7
len: 14
v_gene: TRBV6-1
abundance: few
CDR3nt: TGTGCCAGCAGTGGGAGGGGTGCCTCCTACGAGCAGTACTTC
CDR3aa: CASSGRGASYEQYF

d_gene: .
j_gene: TRBJ1-5
len: 15
v_gene: TRBV9
abundance: .
CDR3nt: TGTGCCAGCAGCGTAGACGGGGGAGTCAATCAGCCCCAGCATTTT
CDR3aa: CASSVDGGVNQPQHF

d_gene: .
j_gene: TRBJ2-7
len: 14
v_gene: TRBV19
abundance: .
CDR3nt: TGTGCCAGTAGTTTAACAGAAGTCTCCTACGAGCAGTACTTC
CDR3aa: CASSLTEVSYEQYF

d_gene: .
j_gene: TRBJ1-5
len: 15
v_gene: TRBV28
abundance: .
CDR3nt: TGTGCCAGCAGTCCCCCGTGGCAGGGCAATCAGCCCCAGCATTTT
CDR3aa: CASSPPWQGNQPQHF

d_gene: .
j_gene: TRBJ1-6
len: 14
v_gene: TRBV27
abundance: .
CDR3nt: TGTGCCAGCAGTTGGAGTCCGGGGAATTCACCCCTCCACTTT
CDR3aa: CASSWSPGNSPLHF

d_gene: TRBD1
j_gene: TRBJ2-7
len: 14
v_gene: TRBV30
abundance: .
CDR3nt: TGTGCCTGGAATACCGGGACAGGGGGCGACGAGCAGTACTTC
CDR3aa: CAWNTGTGGDEQYF

d_gene: TRBD1
j_gene: TRBJ2-7
len: 14
v_gene: TRBV30
abundance: .
CDR3nt: TGTGCCTGGAGTACGGGACAGGGTATCCACGAGCAGTACTTC
CDR3aa: CAWSTGQGIHEQYF

d_gene: .
j_gene: TRBJ2-7
len: 11
v_gene: TRBV5-1
abundance: few
CDR3nt: TGCGCCAGCAGCTTGGCGGGGGAGCAGTACTTC
CDR3aa: CASSLAGEQYF

d_gene: TRBD1
j_gene: TRBJ2-7
len: 15
v_gene: TRBV5-1
abundance: .
CDR3nt: TGCGCCAGCAGCCCGGGACAGGGGGCTTCCTACGAGCAGTACTTC
CDR3aa: CASSPGQGASYEQYF

d_gene: .
j_gene: TRBJ2-7
len: 17
v_gene: TRBV28
abundance: .
CDR3nt: TGTGCCAGCAGTTTCAGAGCGGGCCACCGAAACGCCTACGAGCAGTACTTC
CDR3aa: CASSFRAGHRNAYEQYF

d_gene: .
j_gene: TRBJ2-7
len: 15
v_gene: TRBV6-1
abundance: .
CDR3nt: TGTGCCAGCAGTGAGGACCCGGGAAGCTCCTACGAGCAGTACTTC
CDR3aa: CASSEDPGSSYEQYF

d_gene: TRBD1
j_gene: TRBJ2-1
len: 16
v_gene: TRBV10-3
abundance: .
CDR3nt: TGTGCCATCAGCGATCGACAGGGGGCGCGGGAATTTGAGCAGTTCTTC
CDR3aa: CAISDRQGAREFEQFF

d_gene: TRBD1
j_gene: TRBJ1-1
len: 15
v_gene: TRBV6-1
abundance: .
CDR3nt: TGTGCCAGCAGTGAGAGGGACAGGGGGAACACTGAAGCTTTCTTT
CDR3aa: CASSERDRGNTEAFF

d_gene: .
j_gene: TRBJ1-1
len: 13
v_gene: TRBV5-6
abundance: .
CDR3nt: TGTGCCAGCAGCTGGGGGGGGGACGGGGAAGCTTTCTTT
CDR3aa: CASSWGGDGEAFF

d_gene: TRBD1
j_gene: TRBJ1-1
len: 13
v_gene: TRBV7-3
abundance: .
CDR3nt: TGTGCCAGCAGCCGGGACAGGAACACTGAAGCTTTCTTT
CDR3aa: CASSRDRNTEAFF

d_gene: .
j_gene: TRBJ1-1
len: 12
v_gene: TRBV7-8
abundance: .
CDR3nt: TGTGCCAGCAGGCTACCGGGAGCTGAAGCTTTCTTT
CDR3aa: CASRLPGAEAFF

d_gene: .
j_gene: TRBJ1-1
len: 15
v_gene: TRBV6-5
abundance: .
CDR3nt: TGTGCCAGCAGTCCCCCGGGGGTTACGAACACTGAAGCTTTCTTT
CDR3aa: CASSPPGVTNTEAFF

d_gene: .
j_gene: TRBJ2-1
len: 17
v_gene: TRBV5-4
abundance: .
CDR3nt: TGTGCCAGCAGCTTGGAAGGCCTGGGGCCAACCTACAATGAGCAGTTCTTC
CDR3aa: CASSLEGLGPTYNEQFF

d_gene: .
j_gene: TRBJ2-1
len: 16
v_gene: TRBV9
abundance: .
CDR3nt: TGTGCCAGCAGCGTAGCCGTGACTCCCCCCTACAATGAGCAGTTCTTC
CDR3aa: CASSVAVTPPYNEQFF

d_gene: TRBD2
j_gene: TRBJ2-5
len: 15
v_gene: TRBV4-3
abundance: .
CDR3nt: TGCGCCAGCAGCCAAGAGCGGGGGGGCCAAGAGACCCAGTACTTC
CDR3aa: CASSQERGGQETQYF

d_gene: TRBD1
j_gene: TRBJ2-1
len: 13
v_gene: TRBV29-1
abundance: .
CDR3nt: TGCAGCGTTGTAGGGACAGCTTACAATGAGCAGTTCTTC
CDR3aa: CSVVGTAYNEQFF

d_gene: .
j_gene: TRBJ1-2
len: 12
v_gene: TRBV19
abundance: .
CDR3nt: TGTGCCAGTAGTAGCCCGGGGGAAGGCTACACCTTC
CDR3aa: CASSSPGEGYTF